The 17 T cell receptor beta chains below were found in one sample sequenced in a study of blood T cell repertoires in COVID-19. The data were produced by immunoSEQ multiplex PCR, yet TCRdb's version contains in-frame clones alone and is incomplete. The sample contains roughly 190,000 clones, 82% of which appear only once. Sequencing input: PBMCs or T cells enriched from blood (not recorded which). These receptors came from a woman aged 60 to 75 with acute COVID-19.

DNA of the CDR3: TGTGCCAGCAGCCGCGGGACAGGGGAGTATGGCTACACCTTC. Protein: CASSRGTGEYGYTF. V is TRBV3-1 (or the pseudogene TRBV3-2) and J is TRBJ1-2; 10 nucleotides agree with TRBD1. This CDR3 is 14 amino acids long. The germline gives CDR1 LGHDT, CDR2 YNNKEL (reference sequence). V dropped 4 bases and J dropped 5; count of bases not matched to a gene: 4.

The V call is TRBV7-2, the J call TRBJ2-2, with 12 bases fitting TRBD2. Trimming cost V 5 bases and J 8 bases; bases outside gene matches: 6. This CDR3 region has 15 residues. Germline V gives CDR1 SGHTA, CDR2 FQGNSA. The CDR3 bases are TGTGCCAGCAGCGCTAGCGGGAGGGTCAATGGGGAGCTGTTTTTT. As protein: CASSASGRVNGELFF.

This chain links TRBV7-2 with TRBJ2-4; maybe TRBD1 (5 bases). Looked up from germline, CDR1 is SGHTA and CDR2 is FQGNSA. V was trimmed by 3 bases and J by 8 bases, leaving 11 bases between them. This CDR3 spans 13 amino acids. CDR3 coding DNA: TGTGCCAGCAGCTTTGCAGGGCAAGACATTCAGTACTTC. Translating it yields CASSFAGQDIQYF.

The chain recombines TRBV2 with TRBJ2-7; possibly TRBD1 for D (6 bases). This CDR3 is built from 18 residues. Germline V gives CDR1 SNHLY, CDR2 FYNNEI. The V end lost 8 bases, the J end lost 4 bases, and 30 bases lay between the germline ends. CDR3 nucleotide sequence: TGTGCCAGCCCCTCGGGACATGGGGATGCAGTCCGCAAATACGAGCAGTACGTC. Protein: CASPSGHGDAVRKYEQYV.

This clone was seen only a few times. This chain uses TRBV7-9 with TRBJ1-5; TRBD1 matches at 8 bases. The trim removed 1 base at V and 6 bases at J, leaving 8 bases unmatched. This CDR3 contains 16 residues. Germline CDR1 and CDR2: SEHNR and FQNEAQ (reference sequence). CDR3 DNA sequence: TGTGCCAGCAGCTTAGGGACAGGGTCGGTAGGTCAGCCCCAGCATTTT. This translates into CASSLGTGSVGQPQHF.

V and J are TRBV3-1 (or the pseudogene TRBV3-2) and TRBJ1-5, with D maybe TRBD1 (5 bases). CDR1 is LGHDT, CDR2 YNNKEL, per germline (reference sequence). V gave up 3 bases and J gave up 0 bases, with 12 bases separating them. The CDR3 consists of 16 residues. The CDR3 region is CASSHDGAHSNQPQHF. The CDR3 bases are TGTGCCAGCAGCCATGATGGGGCTCATAGCAATCAGCCCCAGCATTTT.

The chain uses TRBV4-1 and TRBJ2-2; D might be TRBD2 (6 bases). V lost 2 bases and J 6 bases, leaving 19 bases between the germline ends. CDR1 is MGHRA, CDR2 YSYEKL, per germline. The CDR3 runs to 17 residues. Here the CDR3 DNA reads TGCGCCAGCAGCCAAAGTCGGGAAGGGAGGAGGCCCGGGGAGCTGTTTTTT. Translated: CASSQSREGRRPGELFF.

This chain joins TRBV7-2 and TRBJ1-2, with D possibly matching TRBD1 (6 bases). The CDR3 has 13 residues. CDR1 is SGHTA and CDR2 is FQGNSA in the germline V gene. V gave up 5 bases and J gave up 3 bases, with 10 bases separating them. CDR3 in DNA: TGTGCCAGCAGCCGGACAGACCACTATGGCTACACCTTC. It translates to CASSRTDHYGYTF.

CDR3 sequence: CATSDFSGGKTVGNQPQHF. The CDR3 DNA reads TGTGCCACCAGTGATTTCAGCGGGGGGAAGACGGTGGGCAATCAGCCCCAGCATTTT. This rearrangement joins TRBV24-1 to TRBJ1-5; possibly TRBD1 for D (5 bases). This CDR3 has 19 amino acids. Germline CDR1 is KGHDR and CDR2 is SFDVKD. Deletions cut 1 base from V and 2 bases from J, with 20 bases between.

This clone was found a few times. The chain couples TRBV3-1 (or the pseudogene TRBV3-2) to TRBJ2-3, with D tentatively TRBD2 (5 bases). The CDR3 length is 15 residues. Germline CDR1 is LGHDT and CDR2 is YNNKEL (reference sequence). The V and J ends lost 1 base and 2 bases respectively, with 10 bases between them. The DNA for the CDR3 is TGTGCCAGCAGCCAAGCTGGCGGGCACACAGATACGCAGTATTTT. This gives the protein CASSQAGGHTDTQYF.

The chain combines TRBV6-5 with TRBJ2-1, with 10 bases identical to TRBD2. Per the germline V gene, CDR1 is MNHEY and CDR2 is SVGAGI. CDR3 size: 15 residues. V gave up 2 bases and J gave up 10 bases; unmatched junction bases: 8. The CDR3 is CASSYGTGTSEEQFF. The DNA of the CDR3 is TGTGCCAGCAGTTACGGAACCGGGACTAGCGAGGAGCAGTTCTTC.

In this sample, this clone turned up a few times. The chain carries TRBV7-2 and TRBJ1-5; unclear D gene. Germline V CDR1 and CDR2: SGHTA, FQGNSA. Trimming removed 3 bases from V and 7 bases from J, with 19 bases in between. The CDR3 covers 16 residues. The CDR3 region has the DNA TGTGCCAGCAGCTTGGCGTCACCACAGACACGGCAGCCCCAGCATTTT. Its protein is CASSLASPQTRQPQHF.

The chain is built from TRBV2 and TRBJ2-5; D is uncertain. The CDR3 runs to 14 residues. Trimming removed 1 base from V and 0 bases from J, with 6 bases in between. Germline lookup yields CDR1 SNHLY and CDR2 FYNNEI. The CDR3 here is CASSEEEYQETQYF. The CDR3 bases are TGTGCCAGCAGTGAAGAGGAGTACCAAGAGACCCAGTACTTC.

CDR3 sequence reads: CAGGPYSGEQYV. CDR3 bases: TGCGCTGGGGGCCCATATTCAGGGGAGCAGTACGTC. V and J are TRBV4-3 and TRBJ2-7; TRBD1 might be the D (6 bases). Germline-derived CDR1 and CDR2 are LGHNA and YSLEER. This CDR3 has 12 residues.

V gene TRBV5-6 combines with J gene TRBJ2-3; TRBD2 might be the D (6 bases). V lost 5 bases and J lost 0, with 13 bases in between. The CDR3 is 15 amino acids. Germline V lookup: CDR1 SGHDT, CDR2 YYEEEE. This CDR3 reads CASSPGGASTDTQYF. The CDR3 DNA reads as TGTGCCAGCAGTCCCGGGGGAGCGAGCACAGATACGCAGTATTTT.

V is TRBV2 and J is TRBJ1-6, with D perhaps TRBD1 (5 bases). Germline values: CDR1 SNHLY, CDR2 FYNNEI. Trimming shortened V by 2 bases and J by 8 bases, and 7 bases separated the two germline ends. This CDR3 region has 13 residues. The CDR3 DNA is TGTGCCAGCAGTGAACCAGGGTATTCACCCCTCCACTTT. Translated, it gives CASSEPGYSPLHF.

The DNA of the CDR3 is TGTGCCAGTAGTGCTAGCGCCTACGAGCAGTACTTC. It codes for CASSASAYEQYF. The genes are TRBV19 and TRBJ2-7; tentative D call: TRBD2 (6 bases). Trimming shortened V by 5 bases and J by 2 bases, and 7 bases separated the two germline ends. Germline V lookup: CDR1 LNHDA, CDR2 SQIVND (reference sequence). The CDR3 has 12 amino acids.